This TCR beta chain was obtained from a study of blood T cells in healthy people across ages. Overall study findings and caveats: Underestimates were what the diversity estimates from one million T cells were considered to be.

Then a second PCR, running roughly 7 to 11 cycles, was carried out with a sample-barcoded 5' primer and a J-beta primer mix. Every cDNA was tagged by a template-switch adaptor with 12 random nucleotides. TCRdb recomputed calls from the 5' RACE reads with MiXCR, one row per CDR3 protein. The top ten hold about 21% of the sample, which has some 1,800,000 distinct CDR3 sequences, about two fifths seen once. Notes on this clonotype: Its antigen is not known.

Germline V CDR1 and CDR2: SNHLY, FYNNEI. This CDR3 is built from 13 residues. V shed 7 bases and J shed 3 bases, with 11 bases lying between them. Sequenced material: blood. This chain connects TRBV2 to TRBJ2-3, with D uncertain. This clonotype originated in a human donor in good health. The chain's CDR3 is CASTPQLTDTQYF. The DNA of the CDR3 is TGTGCCAGCACCCCACAGCTTACAGATACGCAGTATTTT.